The clone carrying this T cell receptor (beta chain) was recorded many times. Antigen: not known. The data originate from a study of blood T cells in healthy people across ages. Whole-study findings and limits: Investigators viewed diversity estimates from one million T cells as underestimates, the study reported.

The J segment lost 5 bases and the V segment lost 6 bases, leaving 13 bases of the junction unmatched. The CDR3 length is 15 residues. Looked up from germline, CDR1 is SQVTM and CDR2 is ANQGSEA. A sample-barcoded 5' primer and a J-beta primer mix were used in a second PCR of about 6 to 12 cycles. A template-switch adaptor containing 12 random nucleotides labeled each cDNA molecule. One entry per CDR3 protein results from TCRdb running MiXCR on the 5' RACE reads. The data contain under 800,000 distinct CDR3 sequences, more than 40% of them seen just once; the ten biggest clones take up approximately 22%.

This chain joins TRBV29-1 and TRBJ2-5; 9 bases match TRBD2. Input material: blood. This TCR was sampled from a woman aged 60 to 75 in good health. The CDR3 is CSVQGWSGRRETQYF. CDR3 DNA sequence: TGCAGCGTCCAAGGTTGGAGCGGGAGGCGGGAGACCCAGTACTTC.